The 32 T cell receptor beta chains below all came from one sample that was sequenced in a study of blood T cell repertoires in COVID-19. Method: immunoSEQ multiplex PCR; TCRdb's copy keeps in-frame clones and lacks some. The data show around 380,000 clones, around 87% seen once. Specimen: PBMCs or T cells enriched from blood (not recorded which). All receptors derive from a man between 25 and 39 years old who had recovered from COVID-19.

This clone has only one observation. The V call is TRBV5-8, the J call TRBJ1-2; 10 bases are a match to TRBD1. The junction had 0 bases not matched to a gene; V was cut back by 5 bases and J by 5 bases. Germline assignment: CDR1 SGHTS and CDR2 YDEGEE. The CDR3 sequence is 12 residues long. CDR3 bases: TGTGCCAGCAGGGACAGGGGGTATGGCTACACCTTC. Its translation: CASRDRGYGYTF.

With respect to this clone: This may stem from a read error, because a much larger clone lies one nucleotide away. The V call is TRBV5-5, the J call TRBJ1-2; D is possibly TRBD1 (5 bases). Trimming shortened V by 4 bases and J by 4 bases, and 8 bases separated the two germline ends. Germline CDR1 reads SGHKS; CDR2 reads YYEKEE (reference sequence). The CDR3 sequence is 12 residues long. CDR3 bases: TGTGCCAGCAGCCACGACAGCTATGGCTACACCTTC. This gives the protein CASSHDSYGYTF.

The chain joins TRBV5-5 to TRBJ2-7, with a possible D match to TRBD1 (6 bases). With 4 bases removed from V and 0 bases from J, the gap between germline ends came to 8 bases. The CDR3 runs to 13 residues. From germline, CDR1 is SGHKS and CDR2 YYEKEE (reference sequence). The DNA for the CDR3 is TGTGCCAGCAGCCGGGACAACTCCTACGAGCAGTACTTC. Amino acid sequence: CASSRDNSYEQYF.

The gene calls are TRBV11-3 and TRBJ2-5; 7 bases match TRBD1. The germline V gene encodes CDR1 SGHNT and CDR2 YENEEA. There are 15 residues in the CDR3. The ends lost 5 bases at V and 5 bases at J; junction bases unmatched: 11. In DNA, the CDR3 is TGTGCCAGCAGCCCCGGGACAGACCTTGGGGAGACCCAGTACTTC. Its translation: CASSPGTDLGETQYF.

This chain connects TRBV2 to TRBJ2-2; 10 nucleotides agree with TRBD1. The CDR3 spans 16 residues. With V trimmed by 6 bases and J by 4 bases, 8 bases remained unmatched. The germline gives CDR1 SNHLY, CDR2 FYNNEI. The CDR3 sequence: CASSAEGQGITGELFF. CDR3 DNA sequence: TGTGCCAGCAGCGCTGAGGGACAGGGGATCACCGGGGAGCTGTTTTTT.

The DNA of the CDR3 is TGTGCCAGCAGTGCAACAGATGAAAAACTGTTTTTT. Translation: CASSATDEKLFF. The chain has TRBV12-3 or TRBV12-4 and TRBJ1-4; no clear D gene. V lost 5 bases and J lost 6, with 7 bases in between. The CDR3 extends over 12 amino acids.

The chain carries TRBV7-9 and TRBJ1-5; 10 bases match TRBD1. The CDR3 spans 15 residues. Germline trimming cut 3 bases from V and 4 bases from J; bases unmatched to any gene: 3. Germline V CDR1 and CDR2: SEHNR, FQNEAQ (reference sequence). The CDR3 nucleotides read TGTGCCAGCAGCTTTGGGACAGGGGAGAATCAGCCCCAGCATTTT. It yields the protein CASSFGTGENQPQHF.

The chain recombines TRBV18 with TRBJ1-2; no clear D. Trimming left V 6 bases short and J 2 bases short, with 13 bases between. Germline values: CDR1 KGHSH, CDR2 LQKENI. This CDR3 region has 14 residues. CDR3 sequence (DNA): TGTGCCAGCTCCGACTCGAATACGAACTATGGCTACACCTTC. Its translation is CASSDSNTNYGYTF. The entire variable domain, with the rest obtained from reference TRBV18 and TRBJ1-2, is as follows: NAGVMQNPRHLVRRRGQEARLRCSPMKGHSHVYWYRQLPEEGLKFMVYLQKENIIDESGMPKERFSAEFPKEGPSILRIQQVVRGDSAAYFCASSDSNTNYGYTFGSGTRLTVV.

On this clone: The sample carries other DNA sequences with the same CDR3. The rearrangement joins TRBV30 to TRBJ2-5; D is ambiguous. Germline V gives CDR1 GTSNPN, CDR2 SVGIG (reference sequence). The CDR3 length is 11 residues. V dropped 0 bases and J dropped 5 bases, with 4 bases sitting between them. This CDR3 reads CAWSVRETQYF. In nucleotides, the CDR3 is TGTGCCTGGAGTGTCCGTGAGACCCAGTACTTC. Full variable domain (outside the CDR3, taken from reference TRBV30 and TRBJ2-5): SQTIHQWPATLVQPVGSPLSLECTVEGTSNPNLYWYRQAAGRGLQLLFYSVGIGQISSEVPQNLSASRPQDRQFILSSKKLLLSDSGFYLCAWSVRETQYFGPGTRLLVL.

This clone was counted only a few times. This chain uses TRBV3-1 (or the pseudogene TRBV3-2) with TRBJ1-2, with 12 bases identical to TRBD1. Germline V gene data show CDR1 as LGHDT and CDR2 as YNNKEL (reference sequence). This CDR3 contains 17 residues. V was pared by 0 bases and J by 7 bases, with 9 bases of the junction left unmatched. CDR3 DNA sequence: TGTGCCAGCAGCCAAGATAGGGGACAGGGGGCTGGAAGTGGCTACACCTTC. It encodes CASSQDRGQGAGSGYTF.

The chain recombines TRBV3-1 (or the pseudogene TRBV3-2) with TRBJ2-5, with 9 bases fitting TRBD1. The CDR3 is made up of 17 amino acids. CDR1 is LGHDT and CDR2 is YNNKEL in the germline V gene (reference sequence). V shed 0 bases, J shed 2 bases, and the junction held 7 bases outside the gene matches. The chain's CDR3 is CASSQDWGQGPQETQYF. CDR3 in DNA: TGTGCCAGCAGCCAAGATTGGGGACAGGGACCTCAAGAGACCCAGTACTTC.

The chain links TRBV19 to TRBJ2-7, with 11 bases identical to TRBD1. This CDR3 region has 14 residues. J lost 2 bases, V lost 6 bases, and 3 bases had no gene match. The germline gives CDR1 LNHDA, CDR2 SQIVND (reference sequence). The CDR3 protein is CASRGQGAAYEQYF. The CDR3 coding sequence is TGTGCCAGTAGAGGACAGGGGGCTGCCTACGAGCAGTACTTC.

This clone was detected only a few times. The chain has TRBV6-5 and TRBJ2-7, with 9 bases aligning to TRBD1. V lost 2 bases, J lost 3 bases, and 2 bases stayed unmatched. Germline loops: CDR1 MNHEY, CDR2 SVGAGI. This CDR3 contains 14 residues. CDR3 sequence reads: CASSYMGQGYEQYF. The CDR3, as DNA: TGTGCCAGCAGTTACATGGGACAGGGCTACGAGCAGTACTTC.

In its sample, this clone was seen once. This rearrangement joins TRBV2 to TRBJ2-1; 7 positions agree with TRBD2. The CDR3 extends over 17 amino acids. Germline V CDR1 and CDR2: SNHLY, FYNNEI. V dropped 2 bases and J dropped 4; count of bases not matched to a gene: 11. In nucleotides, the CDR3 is TGTGCCAGCAGTGAAACTAGCGTAAGTTTTCTGTACAATGAGCAGTTCTTC. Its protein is CASSETSVSFLYNEQFF.

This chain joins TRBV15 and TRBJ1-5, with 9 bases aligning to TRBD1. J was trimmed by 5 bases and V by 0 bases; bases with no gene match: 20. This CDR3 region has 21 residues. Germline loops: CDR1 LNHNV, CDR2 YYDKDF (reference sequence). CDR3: CATSRDGDRTGAFGADQPQHF. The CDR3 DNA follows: TGTGCCACCAGCAGAGACGGGGATCGGACAGGGGCCTTCGGGGCCGATCAGCCCCAGCATTTT.

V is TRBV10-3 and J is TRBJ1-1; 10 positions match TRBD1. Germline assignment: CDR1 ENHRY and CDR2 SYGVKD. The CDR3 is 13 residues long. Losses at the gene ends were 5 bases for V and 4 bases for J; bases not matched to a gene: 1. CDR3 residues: CAISRQGATEAFF. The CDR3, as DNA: TGTGCCATCAGTCGACAGGGGGCCACTGAAGCTTTCTTT.

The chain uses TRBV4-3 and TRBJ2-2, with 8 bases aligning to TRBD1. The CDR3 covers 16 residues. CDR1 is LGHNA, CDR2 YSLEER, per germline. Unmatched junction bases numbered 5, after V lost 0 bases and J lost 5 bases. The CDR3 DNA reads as TGCGCCAGCAGCCAAGAGTTACAGGGGGGAACCGGGGAGCTGTTTTTT. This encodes CASSQELQGGTGELFF.

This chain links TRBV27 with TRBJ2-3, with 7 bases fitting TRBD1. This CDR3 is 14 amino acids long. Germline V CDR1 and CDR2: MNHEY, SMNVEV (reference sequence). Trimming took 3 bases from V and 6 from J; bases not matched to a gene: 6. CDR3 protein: CASSFTGVGDTQYF. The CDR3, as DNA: TGTGCCAGCAGTTTTACAGGGGTTGGGGATACGCAGTATTTT.

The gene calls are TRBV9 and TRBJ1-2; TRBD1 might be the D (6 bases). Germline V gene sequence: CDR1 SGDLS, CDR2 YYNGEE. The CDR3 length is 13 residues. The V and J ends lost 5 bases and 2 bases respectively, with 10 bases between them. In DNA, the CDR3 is TGTGCCAGCAGTTCCACAGGGAACTATGGCTACACCTTC. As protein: CASSSTGNYGYTF. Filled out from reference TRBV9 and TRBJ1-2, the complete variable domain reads DSGVTQTPKHLITATGQRVTLRCSPRSGDLSVYWYQQSLDQGLQFLIQYYNGEERAKGNILERFSAQQFPDLHSELNLSSLELGDSALYFCASSSTGNYGYTFGSGTRLTVV.

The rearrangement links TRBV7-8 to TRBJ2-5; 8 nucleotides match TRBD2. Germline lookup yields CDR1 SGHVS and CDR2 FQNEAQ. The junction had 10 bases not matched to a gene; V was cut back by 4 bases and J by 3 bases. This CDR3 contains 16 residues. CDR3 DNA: TGTGCCAGCAGCTGGGTAGCGGGGCGTACAGAAGAGACCCAGTACTTC. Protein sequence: CASSWVAGRTEETQYF.

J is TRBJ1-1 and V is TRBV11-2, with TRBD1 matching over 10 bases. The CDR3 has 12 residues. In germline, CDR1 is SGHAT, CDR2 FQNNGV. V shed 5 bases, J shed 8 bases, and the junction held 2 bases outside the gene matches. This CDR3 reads CASSRDRGEAFF. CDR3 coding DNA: TGTGCCAGCAGCCGGGACAGGGGCGAAGCTTTCTTT.

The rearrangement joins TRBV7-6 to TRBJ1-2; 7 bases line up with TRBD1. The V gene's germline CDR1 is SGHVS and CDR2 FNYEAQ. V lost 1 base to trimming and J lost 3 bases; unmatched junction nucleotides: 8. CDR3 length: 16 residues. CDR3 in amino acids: CASSLGHRGGDYGYTF. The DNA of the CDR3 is TGTGCCAGCAGCTTAGGGCACAGGGGTGGAGACTATGGCTACACCTTC.

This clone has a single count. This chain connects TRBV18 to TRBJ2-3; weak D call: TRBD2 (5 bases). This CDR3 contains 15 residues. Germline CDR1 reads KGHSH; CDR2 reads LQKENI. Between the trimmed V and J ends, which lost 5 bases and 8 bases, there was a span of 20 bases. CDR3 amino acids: CASSSGQPGVGTQYF. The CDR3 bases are TGTGCCAGCTCATCCGGCCAGCCCGGGGTGGGTACGCAGTATTTT.

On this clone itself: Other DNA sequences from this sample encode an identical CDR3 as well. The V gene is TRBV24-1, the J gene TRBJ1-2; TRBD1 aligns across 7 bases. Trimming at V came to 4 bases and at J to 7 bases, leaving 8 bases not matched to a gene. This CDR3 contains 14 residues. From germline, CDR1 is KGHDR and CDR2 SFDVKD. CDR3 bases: TGTGCCACCAGTGACCGAGACAGGGTGTCTGGCTACACCTTC. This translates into CATSDRDRVSGYTF.

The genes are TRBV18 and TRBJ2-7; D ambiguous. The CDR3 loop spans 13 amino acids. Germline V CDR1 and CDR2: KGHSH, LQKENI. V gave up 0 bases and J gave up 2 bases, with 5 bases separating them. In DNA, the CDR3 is TGTGCCAGCTCACCACCTAGTACCTACGAGCAGTACTTC. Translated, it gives CASSPPSTYEQYF.

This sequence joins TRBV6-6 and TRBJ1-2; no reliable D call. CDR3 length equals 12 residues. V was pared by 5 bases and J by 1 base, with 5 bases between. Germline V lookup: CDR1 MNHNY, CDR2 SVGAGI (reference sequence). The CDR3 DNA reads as TGTGCCAGCAGTCCCTATAACTATGGCTACACCTTC. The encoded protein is CASSPYNYGYTF.

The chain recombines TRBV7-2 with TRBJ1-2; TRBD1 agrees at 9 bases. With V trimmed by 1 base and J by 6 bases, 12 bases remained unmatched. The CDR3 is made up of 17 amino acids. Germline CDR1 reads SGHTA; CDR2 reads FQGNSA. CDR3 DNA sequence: TGTGCCAGCAGCTTAGGGCGTGTTGGGGACAGGGTCCATGGCTACACCTTC. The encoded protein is CASSLGRVGDRVHGYTF.

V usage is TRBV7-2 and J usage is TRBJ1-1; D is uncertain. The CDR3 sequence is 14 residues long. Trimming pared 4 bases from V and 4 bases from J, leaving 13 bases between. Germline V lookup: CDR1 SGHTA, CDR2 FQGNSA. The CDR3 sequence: CASSSQRAGTEAFF. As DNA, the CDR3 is TGTGCCAGCAGCTCCCAGAGGGCGGGCACTGAAGCTTTCTTT.

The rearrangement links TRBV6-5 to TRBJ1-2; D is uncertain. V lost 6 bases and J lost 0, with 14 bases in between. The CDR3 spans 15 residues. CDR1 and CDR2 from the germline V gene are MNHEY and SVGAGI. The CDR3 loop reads CASRLVTTANYGYTF. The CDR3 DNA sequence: TGTGCCAGCAGATTGGTGACAACAGCTAACTATGGCTACACCTTC.

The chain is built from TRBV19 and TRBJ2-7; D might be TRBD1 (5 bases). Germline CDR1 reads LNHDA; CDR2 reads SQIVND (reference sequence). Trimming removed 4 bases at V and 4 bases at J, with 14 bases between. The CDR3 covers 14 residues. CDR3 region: CASSSRDRKYEQYF. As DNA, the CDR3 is TGTGCCAGTAGTAGCAGGGATCGTAAGTACGAGCAGTACTTC. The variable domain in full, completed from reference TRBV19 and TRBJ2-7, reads DGGITQSPKYLFRKEGQNVTLSCEQNLNHDAMYWYRQDPGQGLRLIYYSQIVNDFQKGDIAEGYSVSREKKESFPLTVTSAQKNPTAFYLCASSSRDRKYEQYFGPGTRLTVT.

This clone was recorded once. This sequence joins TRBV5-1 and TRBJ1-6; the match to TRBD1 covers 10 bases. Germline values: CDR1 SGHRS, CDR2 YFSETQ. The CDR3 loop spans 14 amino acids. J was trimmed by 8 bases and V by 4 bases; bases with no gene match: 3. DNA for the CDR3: TGCGCCAGCAGCCGACAGGGGGCGGATTCACCCCTCCACTTT. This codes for CASSRQGADSPLHF.

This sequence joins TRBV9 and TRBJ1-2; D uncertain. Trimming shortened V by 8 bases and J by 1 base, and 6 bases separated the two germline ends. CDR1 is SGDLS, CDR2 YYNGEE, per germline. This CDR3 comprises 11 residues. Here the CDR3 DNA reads TGTGCCAGTGGCAATAACTATGGCTACACCTTC. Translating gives CASGNNYGYTF.